This record looks at one TCR beta chain sequence and its context. The sample comes from a study of blood T cells in healthy people across ages. Across the study: Every two T cells gave about one barcoded beta molecule via template switching.

J was trimmed by 8 bases and V by 5 bases; bases with no gene match: 8. Germline assignment: CDR1 DFQATT and CDR2 SNEGSKA (reference sequence). The CDR3 consists of 14 residues. PCR was performed a second time for 7 to 11 cycles using a sample-barcoded 5' primer and a J-beta primer mix. MiXCR, run by TCRdb on the 5' RACE reads, gives a single entry per CDR3 protein. The sample yields fewer than 950,000 distinct CDR3 sequences, about 53% seen once. The clonotype originates from a man older than 75 in good health. The chain couples TRBV20-1 to TRBJ2-3; TRBD1 matches at 12 bases. The sequenced sample was blood. CDR3 sequence reads: CSAAPRDRGLTQYF. In nucleotides, the CDR3 is TGCAGTGCTGCGCCTCGGGACAGGGGGCTTACGCAGTATTTT.